This T cell receptor beta chain was recorded in a study of shared clonotypes between healthy human individuals. Sequenced by immunoSEQ multiplex PCR; TCRdb stores in-frame clones only, minus some. The table lists approximately 530,000 clones, around 96% of them singletons. CD4+ cells underwent separation, giving CD45RA+ naive and CD45RA-negative memory subsets. Germline V gene data show CDR1 as WSHSY and CDR2 as SAAADI. Between the trimmed V and J ends, which lost 3 bases and 2 bases, there was a span of 7 bases. The CDR3 is 13 amino acids. The rearrangement joins TRBV10-2 to TRBJ1-1, with D uncertain. The sequence derives from a woman aged 25 to 39 in good health. The source material was naive CD4+ T cells sorted from blood. Indicated subset: CD45RA+ positively selected. CDR3 DNA: TGCGCCAGCAGTGATCACGGAAACACTGAAGCTTTCTTT. It codes for CASSDHGNTEAFF.